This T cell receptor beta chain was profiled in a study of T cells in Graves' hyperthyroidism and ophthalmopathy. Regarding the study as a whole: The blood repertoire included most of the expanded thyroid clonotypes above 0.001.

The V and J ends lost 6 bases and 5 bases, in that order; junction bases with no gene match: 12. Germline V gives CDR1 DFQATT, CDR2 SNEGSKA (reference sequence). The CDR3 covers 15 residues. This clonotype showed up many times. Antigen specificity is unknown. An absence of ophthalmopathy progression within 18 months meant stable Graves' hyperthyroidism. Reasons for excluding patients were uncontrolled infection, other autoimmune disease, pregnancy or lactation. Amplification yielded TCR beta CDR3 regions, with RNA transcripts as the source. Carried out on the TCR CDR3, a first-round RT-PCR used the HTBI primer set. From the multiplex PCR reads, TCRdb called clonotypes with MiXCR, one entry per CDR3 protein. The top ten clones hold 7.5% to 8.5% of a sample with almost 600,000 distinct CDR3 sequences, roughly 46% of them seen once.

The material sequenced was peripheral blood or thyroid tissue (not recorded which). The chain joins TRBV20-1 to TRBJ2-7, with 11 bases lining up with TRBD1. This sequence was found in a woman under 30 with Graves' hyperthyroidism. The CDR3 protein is CSAGQEGQGADEQYF. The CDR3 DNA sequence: TGCAGTGCGGGACAGGAAGGACAGGGGGCTGACGAGCAGTACTTC.